Presented here are 25 T cell receptor beta chains from one specimen sequenced in a study of PD-1 blockade in classical Hodgkin lymphoma (TCRdb year 2020). Library generation was performed with the immunoSEQ multiplex PCR assay. TCRdb mirrors the immuneACCESS table, restricted to in-frame sequences. Some clones are absent from its copies; in checked studies, under half trace to an unresolved V gene, and the reason for the others is unknown. The sample table shows roughly 96,000 clones, and more than 85% are seen once. Just under 2% of the sample is taken by the ten largest. Per the publication, the time point label means: cycle 4 day 1 (C4D1), after 6 weeks of nivolumab. All trial patients had relapsed after autologous stem cell transplantation, with cohorts A, B and C differing in prior brentuximab vedotin exposure. This specimen was peripheral blood mononuclear cells (PBMCs), taken before the fourth cycle of nivolumab. The receptors shown here come from a human donor with classical Hodgkin lymphoma.

The chain recombines TRBV15 with TRBJ1-2; no definite D call. Per the germline V gene, CDR1 is LNHNV and CDR2 is YYDKDF (reference sequence). This CDR3 contains 15 residues. V shed 3 bases and J shed 4 bases, with 15 bases lying between them. CDR3 amino acids: CATSRDLGRTYGYTF. The CDR3 DNA follows: TGTGCCACCAGCAGGGATTTGGGCCGCACCTATGGCTACACCTTC.

The rearrangement uses TRBV28 and TRBJ1-5, with D possibly matching TRBD1 (5 bases). The V end lost 6 bases, the J end lost 2 bases, and 23 bases lay between the germline ends. Germline V gene sequence: CDR1 MDHEN, CDR2 SYDVKM. The CDR3 runs 18 residues. The CDR3 coding sequence is TGTGCCAGCAGCCCTCCGGAGGCAGGGCTCGTTGGCAATCAGCCCCAGCATTTT. This gives the protein CASSPPEAGLVGNQPQHF.

The chain has TRBV28 and TRBJ1-2; TRBD1 is a possible D gene (5 bases). V gave up 5 bases and J gave up 8 bases, with 12 bases separating them. Germline CDR1 reads MDHEN; CDR2 reads SYDVKM. The CDR3 consists of 12 residues. In nucleotides, the CDR3 is TGTGCCAGCAGTCTCTACTGGGGCGGCTACACCTTC. As protein: CASSLYWGGYTF.

The J gene is TRBJ1-1, the V gene TRBV6-5; D is perhaps TRBD1 (5 bases). The CDR3 covers 15 residues. Germline V gives CDR1 MNHEY, CDR2 SVGAGI. V lost 1 base, J lost 5 bases, and 14 bases lay in between. The CDR3 DNA reads as TGTGCCAGCAGTTACTTTAGGCAGGGCGGGACTGAAGCTTTCTTT. Residues: CASSYFRQGGTEAFF.

Here the CDR3 reads CAWSFTLAYGYTF. Here the CDR3 DNA reads TGTGCCTGGAGTTTTACTTTAGCCTATGGCTACACCTTC. This chain uses TRBV30 with TRBJ1-2; no definite D call. Germline CDR1 reads GTSNPN; CDR2 reads SVGIG (reference sequence). Trimming cost V 2 bases and J 4 bases, with 11 bases left between them. CDR3 length equals 13 residues.

In nucleotides, the CDR3 is TGTGCCAGCAGTGACCCCCGGACTAGGACGAGTTACGAGCAGTACTTC. Encoded protein: CASSDPRTRTSYEQYF. This rearrangement joins TRBV6-1 to TRBJ2-7; the match to TRBD2 covers 7 bases. CDR3 size: 16 residues. The trim removed 3 bases at V and 4 bases at J, leaving 12 bases unmatched. The V gene's germline CDR1 is MNHNS and CDR2 SASEGT.

The chain joins TRBV29-1 to TRBJ1-4; D is undetermined. V was pared by 4 bases and J by 3 bases, with 9 bases between. Germline CDR1 and CDR2: SQVTM and ANQGSEA. The CDR3 sequence is 13 residues long. CDR3 sequence reads: CSVGQASNEKLFF. The CDR3 DNA follows: TGCAGCGTTGGCCAGGCTTCTAATGAAAAACTGTTTTTT.

The chain links TRBV4-1 to TRBJ2-7, with unresolved D. The CDR3 covers 11 residues. The V end lost 3 bases, the J end lost 5 bases, and 5 bases lay between the germline ends. Germline loops: CDR1 MGHRA, CDR2 YSYEKL. In DNA, the CDR3 is TGCGCCAGCAGCCAGAAGGACGAGCAGTACTTC. Protein: CASSQKDEQYF.

CDR3: CASSLVGLGMHEQYF. The CDR3 nucleotides read TGTGCCAGCAGCTTAGTGGGGCTAGGAATGCACGAGCAGTACTTC. The genes are TRBV7-2 and TRBJ2-7; D perhaps matches TRBD1 (5 bases). CDR3 length equals 15 residues. V was pared by 1 base and J by 5 bases, with 15 bases between. Germline CDR1 is SGHTA and CDR2 is FQGNSA.

The chain recombines TRBV28 with TRBJ2-7; D may be TRBD1 (5 bases). The CDR3 length is 14 residues. CDR1 is MDHEN and CDR2 is SYDVKM in the germline V gene. V was clipped by 2 bases and J by 3 bases, with 11 bases between them. The CDR3 bases are TGTGCCAGCAGTTTACAGGGTAAGAACTACGAGCAGTACTTC. Encoded protein: CASSLQGKNYEQYF.

The gene calls are TRBV6-6 and TRBJ1-5, with TRBD1 identical over 9 bases. This CDR3 is 14 amino acids long. J lost 4 bases, V lost 7 bases, and 5 bases had no gene match. The germline CDR1 and CDR2 sequences are MNHNY and SVGAGI (reference sequence). CDR3 sequence: CASTSDRGNQPQHF. The CDR3 DNA reads TGTGCCAGCACCTCGGACAGGGGAAATCAGCCCCAGCATTTT.

The J gene is TRBJ2-1, the V gene TRBV6-6; D gene uncertain. Germline lookup yields CDR1 MNHNY and CDR2 SVGAGI (reference sequence). The V gene lost 2 bases and the J gene lost 7 bases, with 12 bases spanning the gap. The CDR3 spans 14 residues. The CDR3 here is CASSYLGRENEQFF. In DNA, the CDR3 is TGTGCCAGCAGTTACCTAGGCAGAGAGAATGAGCAGTTCTTC.

V usage is TRBV5-1 and J usage is TRBJ1-1; D unresolved. This CDR3 has 13 residues. Germline-derived CDR1 and CDR2 are SGHRS and YFSETQ. Trimming cost V 4 bases and J 0 bases, with 7 bases left between them. The chain's CDR3 is CASSPSVNTEAFF. DNA of the CDR3: TGCGCCAGCAGCCCGTCGGTGAACACTGAAGCTTTCTTT.

The table lists this clone with a count of one. The chain employs TRBV20-1 and TRBJ2-7; D gene uncertain. V was cut by 4 bases and J by 6 bases, with 7 bases left in between. Germline CDR1 and CDR2: DFQATT and SNEGSKA (reference sequence). This CDR3 contains 10 residues. The DNA for the CDR3 is TGCAGTGCTACAGTCTCCGAGCAGTACTTC. Translating it yields CSATVSEQYF.

The V call is TRBV6-6, the J call TRBJ2-1; D gene ambiguous. The V gene's germline CDR1 is MNHNY and CDR2 SVGAGI (reference sequence). The CDR3 is 12 residues long. V lost 2 bases, J lost 9 bases, and 8 bases lay in between. CDR3 in DNA: TGTGCCAGCAGTTACGGGTCAGGTGAGCAGTTCTTC. It translates to CASSYGSGEQFF.

This clone was seen only a few times. The chain combines TRBV19 with TRBJ2-7; no clear D gene. Germline CDR1 reads LNHDA; CDR2 reads SQIVND (reference sequence). V dropped 5 bases and J dropped 2 bases, with 10 bases sitting between them. The CDR3 is made up of 13 amino acids. This CDR3 is CASSYSSTYEQYF. The CDR3, as DNA: TGTGCCAGTAGTTACTCCAGTACCTACGAGCAGTACTTC.

The chain couples TRBV6-5 to TRBJ2-7; TRBD2 aligns across 9 bases. The germline V gene has CDR1 MNHEY and CDR2 SVGAGI. V shed 6 bases and J 6 bases; nucleotides not matched to a gene: 9. The CDR3 loop spans 14 amino acids. The DNA of the CDR3 is TGTGCCAGCAGATGGACTAGCGAGCAAGGCGAGCAGTACTTC. This sequence encodes CASRWTSEQGEQYF.

The gene calls are TRBV9 and TRBJ1-2, with D possibly TRBD1 on 5 matching bases. This CDR3 is built from 15 residues. The germline CDR1 and CDR2 sequences are SGDLS and YYNGEE. Between the trimmed V and J ends, which lost 0 bases and 4 bases, there was a span of 13 bases. The CDR3 DNA sequence: TGTGCCAGCAGCGTAGTCCCAGGGAGGGGCTATGGCTACACCTTC. Translation: CASSVVPGRGYGYTF.

The J gene is TRBJ1-5, the V gene TRBV28, with D maybe TRBD1 (5 bases). The ends were cut back, 5 bases at V and 1 base at J, with 24 bases in the middle. There are 19 residues in the CDR3. Germline V gives CDR1 MDHEN, CDR2 SYDVKM. The CDR3 spells CASSPRRGRRGLSNQPQHF. As DNA, the CDR3 is TGTGCCAGCAGTCCCCGTCGGGGACGACGAGGTTTGAGCAATCAGCCCCAGCATTTT.

V gene TRBV11-3 combines with J gene TRBJ2-5; possibly TRBD2 for D (5 bases). Germline CDR1 SGHNT, CDR2 YENEEA. V was trimmed by 1 base and J by 3 bases, leaving 15 bases between them. This CDR3 spans 16 amino acids. The CDR3 coding sequence is TGTGCCAGCAGCTTAGGGATAAGCGGTGTAGAAGAGACCCAGTACTTC. It is translated as CASSLGISGVEETQYF. Full variable domain (remainder filled in from reference TRBV11-3 and TRBJ2-5): EAGVVQSPRYKIIEKKQPVAFWCNPISGHNTLYWYLQNLGQGPELLIRYENEEAVDDSQLPKDRFSAERLKGVDSTLKIQPAELGDSAVYLCASSLGISGVEETQYFGPGTRLLVL.

The CDR3 DNA reads as TGCGCCAGCTCGAGGACGGTCACCACAGATACGCAGTATTTT. Translated: CASSRTVTTDTQYF. The chain has TRBV10-1 and TRBJ2-3; D is undetermined. The CDR3 length is 14 residues. V dropped 8 bases and J dropped 2 bases, with 14 bases sitting between them. Germline V gene lookup returns CDR1 WNHNN and CDR2 SYGVQD (reference sequence).

V and J are TRBV5-1 and TRBJ1-4; unclear D gene. The germline V gene encodes CDR1 SGHRS and CDR2 YFSETQ. The V end lost 4 bases, the J end lost 8 bases, and 15 bases lay between the germline ends. The CDR3 is 14 amino acids. CDR3 region: CASSQLGVQEKLFF. As DNA, the CDR3 is TGCGCCAGCAGCCAGCTTGGGGTGCAGGAAAAACTGTTTTTT.

With regard to this clone: Other DNA sequences in the same sample also yield this CDR3. This chain's CDR3 is CASSIPSTDTQYF. The DNA of the CDR3 is TGTGCCAGTAGTATACCCAGCACAGATACGCAGTATTTT. The rearrangement links TRBV19 to TRBJ2-3; D unclear. Germline CDR1 LNHDA, CDR2 SQIVND (reference sequence). Trimming stripped 2 bases from V and 0 bases from J, with 3 bases between. The CDR3 extends over 13 amino acids. The full variable domain, in which reference TRBV19 and TRBJ2-3 provide the parts outside the CDR3, is DGGITQSPKYLFRKEGQNVTLSCEQNLNHDAMYWYRQDPGQGLRLIYYSQIVNDFQKGDIAEGYSVSREKKESFPLTVTSAQKNPTAFYLCASSIPSTDTQYFGPGTRLTVL.

This sequence joins TRBV4-1 and TRBJ2-1; the match to TRBD2 covers 11 bases. CDR3 length: 16 amino acids. From germline, CDR1 is MGHRA and CDR2 YSYEKL. The V segment lost 3 bases and the J segment 3 bases; nucleotides outside the gene matches: 4. The CDR3 region is CASSQGLADYYNEQFF. The DNA of the CDR3 is TGCGCCAGCAGCCAGGGACTAGCGGACTACTACAATGAGCAGTTCTTC.

The V gene is TRBV4-1, the J gene TRBJ2-1; tentative D call: TRBD2 (5 bases). V lost 8 bases, J lost 0 bases, and 14 bases lay in between. CDR1 is MGHRA, CDR2 YSYEKL, per germline. The CDR3 has 15 amino acids. The CDR3 region has the DNA TGCGCCAGCGGTCTAGCACCGAACTCCTACAATGAGCAGTTCTTC. Its protein is CASGLAPNSYNEQFF.